The 2 T cell receptor beta chains below were found in one sample sequenced in a study of cytomegalovirus exposure and HLA in healthy donors. Only in-frame clones appear in the TCRdb table, and some are missing; sequencing was by immunoSEQ multiplex PCR. The sample contains 300,000 to 400,000 clones, nearly 90% of which appear only once. The sample comprised PBMCs. The receptors come from a man aged 25-45 years in good health and CMV-seronegative.

This chain joins TRBV11-2 and TRBJ2-3; D perhaps matches TRBD1 (5 bases). V dropped 3 bases and J dropped 6 bases, with 10 bases sitting between them. CDR3 length: 13 amino acids. Looked up from germline, CDR1 is SGHAT and CDR2 is FQNNGV. The CDR3 loop is CASSFVGADTQYF. The CDR3 DNA sequence: TGTGCCAGCAGCTTCGTAGGGGCCGATACGCAGTATTTT.

This chain uses TRBV7-6 with TRBJ1-1, with D perhaps TRBD1 (6 bases). This CDR3 comprises 14 residues. Trimming removed 5 bases at V and 7 bases at J, with 17 bases between. Per the germline V gene, CDR1 is SGHVS and CDR2 is FNYEAQ. CDR3 protein: CASSTLGGQSEAFF. CDR3 nucleotide sequence: TGTGCCAGCAGCACCCTGGGGGGGCAGAGTGAAGCTTTCTTT.